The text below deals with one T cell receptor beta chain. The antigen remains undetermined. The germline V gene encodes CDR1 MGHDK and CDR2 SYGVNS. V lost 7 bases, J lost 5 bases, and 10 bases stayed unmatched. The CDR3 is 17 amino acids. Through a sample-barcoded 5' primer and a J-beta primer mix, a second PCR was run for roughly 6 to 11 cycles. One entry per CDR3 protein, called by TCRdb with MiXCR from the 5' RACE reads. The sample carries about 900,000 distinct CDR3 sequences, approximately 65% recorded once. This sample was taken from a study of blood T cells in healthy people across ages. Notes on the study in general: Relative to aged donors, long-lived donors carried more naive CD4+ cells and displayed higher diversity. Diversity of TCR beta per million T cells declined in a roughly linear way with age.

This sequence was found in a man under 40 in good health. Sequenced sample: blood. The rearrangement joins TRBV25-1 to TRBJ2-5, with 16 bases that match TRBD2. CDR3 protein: CASIQEGGLAGGETQYF. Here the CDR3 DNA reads TGTGCCAGCATCCAAGAAGGGGGACTAGCGGGGGGGGAGACCCAGTACTTC.